The rows below give T cell receptor beta chains drawn from one sample of a study of blood T cell repertoires in COVID-19. Sequencing used immunoSEQ multiplex PCR; TCRdb keeps in-frame clones, though not all of them. The sample has tens of thousands of clones; about 87% are singletons. Sequenced input: peripheral blood. The receptors were sampled from a middle-aged man with active COVID-19. CDR3s include the opening cysteine and the closing phenylalanine or tryptophan. Each record gives: V gene, J gene, clone size, D gene, CDR3 DNA, CDR3 protein. The D gene is left open where the match is weak. Clone size is shown for a subset of rows, as once, few, many or a class of expanded clone.

TRBV4-1,TRBJ2-3,NA,TRBD2,TGCGCCAGCAGCCTACCTAGCGGGGGGGCCCCAGATACGCAGTATTTT,CASSLPSGGAPDTQYF
TRBV5-1,TRBJ2-3,NA,TRBD2,TGCGCCAGCAGCTTGGGATTGACGGGACTAGCGGGTTCAGATACGCAGTATTTT,CASSLGLTGLAGSDTQYF
TRBV19,TRBJ1-2,NA,TRBD1,TGTGCCAGTAACGGGGGACAGGGCTATGGCTACACCTTC,CASNGGQGYGYTF
TRBV9,TRBJ2-7,NA,TRBD2,TGTGCCAGCAGCGTAGGCGGGGGGCCCTACGAGCAGTACTTC,CASSVGGGPYEQYF
TRBV7-2,TRBJ2-5,NA,NA,TGTGCCAGCAGCTTAGTCCAGGGCCAAGAGACCCAGTACTTC,CASSLVQGQETQYF
TRBV9,TRBJ1-2,NA,NA,TGTGCCAGCAGCGAGCGACAGGATCACTATGGCTACACCTTC,CASSERQDHYGYTF
TRBV29-1,TRBJ2-1,NA,NA,TGCAGCGACCGGACAGCAAGCTCCTACAATGAGCAGTTCTTC,CSDRTASSYNEQFF
TRBV28,TRBJ2-1,NA,TRBD2,TGTGCCAGCAGTAGGGGCTTGGGTAAGGGGACTAGCGGGAGCCCTGAGCAGTTCTTC,CASSRGLGKGTSGSPEQFF
TRBV30,TRBJ2-5,NA,NA,TGTGCCTGGAGTCTCCAAGCGCAGACCCAGTACTTC,CAWSLQAQTQYF
TRBV5-5,TRBJ2-7,NA,TRBD2,TGTGCCAGCAGCGTTATAGCGGGACCCTACGAGCAGTACTTC,CASSVIAGPYEQYF
TRBV28,TRBJ1-5,once,NA,TGTGCCAGCAGGATGTCAGGGAGGGGTCAGCCCCAGCATTTT,CASRMSGRGQPQHF
TRBV19,TRBJ2-7,NA,TRBD1,TGTGCCAGTAGAATATCGACAGGGACCTACGAGCAGTACTTC,CASRISTGTYEQYF
TRBV7-6,TRBJ2-2,NA,NA,TGTGCCAGCAGCCCTCGGACATCCGGCACCGGGGAGCTGTTTTTT,CASSPRTSGTGELFF
TRBV24-1,TRBJ2-3,few,NA,TGTGCCACCAGCCCCCAGGGGAGCACAGATACGCAGTATTTT,CATSPQGSTDTQYF
TRBV4-3,TRBJ1-6,NA,NA,TGCGCCAGCAGCCAAGATAAAGTACTCCAGGGAAGCTACTATAATTCACCCCTCCACTTT,CASSQDKVLQGSYYNSPLHF
TRBV12-3/TRBV12-4,TRBJ2-7,NA,NA,TGTGCCAGCAGTTTAGGGAGTACCTACGAGCAGTACTTC,CASSLGSTYEQYF
TRBV14,TRBJ1-1,NA,NA,TGTGCCAGCAGCTCACGGGGGGCGGGCACTGAAGCTTTCTTT,CASSSRGAGTEAFF
TRBV27,TRBJ1-1,NA,NA,TGTGCCAGTCCTCCCTCGGGACTCCCGGGGCCCTTCTTT,CASPPSGLPGPFF
TRBV11-3,TRBJ2-7,few,NA,TGTGCCAGCAGCTTATTTTTCGGTGGTTCCTACGAGCAGTACTTC,CASSLFFGGSYEQYF
TRBV5-1,TRBJ1-2,NA,TRBD1,TGCGCCAGCAGCCCCGGGACAGGGAATGGCTACACCTTC,CASSPGTGNGYTF
TRBV5-1,TRBJ1-5,NA,NA,TGCGCCAGCAGCTTGCGGTTGAATCAGCCCCAGCATTTT,CASSLRLNQPQHF
TRBV27,TRBJ2-5,NA,TRBD2,TGTGCCAGCAGTTCCAGATATCCCGGGCTAGCGGGGAACCAAGAGACCCAGTACTTC,CASSSRYPGLAGNQETQYF